The 9 T cell receptor beta chains below all came from one sample that was sequenced in a study of blood T cell repertoires in COVID-19. Clones were read by immunoSEQ multiplex PCR, and TCRdb kept only the in-frame ones, dropping some. The sample shows 65,000 to 75,000 clones, 80% to 85% of them seen only once. The source material was peripheral blood. These receptors were obtained from a woman over 75 with acute or convalescent COVID-19.

This clone was seen at least ten times. Mismatch with germline at one junction end may stem from a read error. CDR3 in amino acids: CASSLETGYEQYF. The DNA of the CDR3 is TGTGCTAGCAGCTTAGAGACAGGCTACGAGCAGTACTTC. This sequence joins TRBV7-7 and TRBJ2-7; possible D gene TRBD1, 6 bases. The CDR3 covers 13 residues. The germline gives CDR1 SSHAT, CDR2 FNYEAQ (reference sequence).

This clone has only a few counts. The chain is built from TRBV7-9 and TRBJ2-7, with TRBD1 matching over 9 bases. This CDR3 spans 13 amino acids. From germline, CDR1 is SEHNR and CDR2 FQNEAQ (reference sequence). The V segment lost 5 bases and the J segment 7 bases; nucleotides outside the gene matches: 6. Here the CDR3 DNA reads TGTGCCAGCAGCCCACAGGGGGCTGAAGAGCAGTACTTC. Protein: CASSPQGAEEQYF.

The rearrangement uses TRBV7-9 and TRBJ1-5; D remains unclear. Germline assignment: CDR1 SEHNR and CDR2 FQNEAQ (reference sequence). The CDR3 extends over 14 amino acids. V was trimmed by 5 bases and J by 0 bases, leaving 8 bases between them. CDR3 coding DNA: TGTGCCAGCAGCGGGAGGAATAGCAATCAGCCCCAGCATTTT. Protein product: CASSGRNSNQPQHF.

V is TRBV6-5 and J is TRBJ2-1; the match to TRBD2 covers 9 bases. The CDR3 consists of 15 residues. V lost 6 bases and J lost 4; bases outside the gene matches: 7. Germline V gene sequence: CDR1 MNHEY, CDR2 SVGAGI. CDR3 region: CASSRERGVYNEQFF. The CDR3 DNA reads TGTGCCAGCAGCAGAGAGCGGGGGGTATACAATGAGCAGTTCTTC.

V gene TRBV19 combines with J gene TRBJ2-1; D might be TRBD2 (6 bases). The CDR3 is 15 amino acids. Trimming shortened V by 1 base and J by 4 bases, and 11 bases separated the two germline ends. Per germline, CDR1 LNHDA and CDR2 SQIVND (reference sequence). Written as DNA, the CDR3 is TGTGCCAGTAGTATAGTAAGAGGGACTTACAATGAGCAGTTCTTC. This gives the protein CASSIVRGTYNEQFF.

V is TRBV11-2 and J is TRBJ1-4; 7 bases are a match to TRBD1. The germline gives CDR1 SGHAT, CDR2 FQNNGV. Germline trimming cut 8 bases from V and 5 bases from J; bases unmatched to any gene: 8. There are 14 residues in the CDR3. CDR3 nucleotides: TGTGCCAGCTCCTGGGACAGATTAAATGAAAAACTGTTTTTT. This codes for CASSWDRLNEKLFF.

This rearrangement joins TRBV3-1 (or the pseudogene TRBV3-2) to TRBJ1-5; 7 bases line up with TRBD1. With V trimmed by 4 bases and J by 0 bases, 3 bases remained unmatched. Germline V gene sequence: CDR1 LGHDT, CDR2 YNNKEL (reference sequence). The CDR3 covers 15 residues. As DNA, the CDR3 is TGTGCCAGCAGCCGGGACAGACATAGCAATCAGCCCCAGCATTTT. Translation gives CASSRDRHSNQPQHF.

The chain carries TRBV27 and TRBJ2-3; 7 positions match TRBD1. The CDR3 extends over 19 amino acids. V shed 5 bases, J shed 4 bases, and the junction held 21 bases outside the gene matches. Germline CDR1 MNHEY, CDR2 SMNVEV (reference sequence). The chain's CDR3 is CASSRINRGPAEKSDTQYF. The CDR3 coding sequence is TGTGCCAGCAGTCGAATTAACAGGGGACCGGCAGAAAAGTCAGATACGCAGTATTTT.

The gene calls are TRBV11-2 and TRBJ2-3; D gene uncertain. V lost 8 bases and J 3 bases, leaving 12 bases between the germline ends. CDR1 SGHAT and CDR2 FQNNGV come from the germline V gene. The CDR3 has 13 amino acids. The DNA of the CDR3 is TGTGCCAGCCTAAGATCCGGGACAGATACGCAGTATTTT. This gives the protein CASLRSGTDTQYF.